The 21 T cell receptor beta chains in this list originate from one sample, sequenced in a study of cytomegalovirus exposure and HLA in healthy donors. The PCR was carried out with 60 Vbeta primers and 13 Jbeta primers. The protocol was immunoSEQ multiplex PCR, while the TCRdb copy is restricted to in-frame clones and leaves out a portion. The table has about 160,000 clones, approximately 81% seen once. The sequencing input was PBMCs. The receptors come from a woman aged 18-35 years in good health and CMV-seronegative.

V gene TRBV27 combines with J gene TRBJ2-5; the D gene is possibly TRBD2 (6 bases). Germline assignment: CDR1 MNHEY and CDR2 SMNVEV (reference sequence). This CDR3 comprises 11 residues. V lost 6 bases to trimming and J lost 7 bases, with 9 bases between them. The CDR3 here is CASSLGGTQYF. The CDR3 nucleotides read TGTGCCAGCAGCCTCGGGGGGACCCAGTACTTC.

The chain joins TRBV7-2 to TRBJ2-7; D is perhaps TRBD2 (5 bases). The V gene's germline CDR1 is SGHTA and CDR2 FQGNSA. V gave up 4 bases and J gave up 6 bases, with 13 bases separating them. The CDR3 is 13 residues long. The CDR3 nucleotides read TGTGCCAGCAGCTCGAACCTCCGGGGCGAGCAGTACTTC. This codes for CASSSNLRGEQYF.

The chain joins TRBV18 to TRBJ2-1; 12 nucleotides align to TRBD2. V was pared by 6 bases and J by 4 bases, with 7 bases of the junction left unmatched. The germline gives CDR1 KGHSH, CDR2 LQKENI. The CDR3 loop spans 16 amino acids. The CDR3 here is CASSPGLAGLYNEQFF. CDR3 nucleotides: TGTGCCAGCTCGCCTGGACTAGCGGGACTGTACAATGAGCAGTTCTTC.

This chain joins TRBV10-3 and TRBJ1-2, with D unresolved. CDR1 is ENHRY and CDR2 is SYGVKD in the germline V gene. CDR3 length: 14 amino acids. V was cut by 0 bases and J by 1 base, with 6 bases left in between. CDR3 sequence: CAISESLSNYGYTF. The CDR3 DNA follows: TGTGCCATCAGTGAGTCTTTGAGTAACTATGGCTACACCTTC.

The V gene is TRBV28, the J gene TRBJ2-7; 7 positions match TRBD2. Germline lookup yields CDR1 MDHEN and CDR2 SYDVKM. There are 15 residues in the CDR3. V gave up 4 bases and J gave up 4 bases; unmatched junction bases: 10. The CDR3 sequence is CASSSAGTTLYEQYF. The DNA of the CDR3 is TGTGCCAGCAGTTCCGCCGGGACTACACTTTACGAGCAGTACTTC.

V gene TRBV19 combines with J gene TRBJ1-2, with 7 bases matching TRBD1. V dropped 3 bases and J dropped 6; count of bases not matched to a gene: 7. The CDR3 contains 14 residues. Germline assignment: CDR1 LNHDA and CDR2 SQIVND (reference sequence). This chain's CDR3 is CASSIGDRVNGYTF. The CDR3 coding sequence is TGTGCCAGTAGTATCGGAGACAGGGTAAATGGCTACACCTTC.

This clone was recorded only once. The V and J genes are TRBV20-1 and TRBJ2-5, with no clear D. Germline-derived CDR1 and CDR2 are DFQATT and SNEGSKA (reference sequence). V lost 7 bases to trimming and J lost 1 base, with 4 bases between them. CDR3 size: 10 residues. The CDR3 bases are TGCAGTGGAGGCCAAGAGACCCAGTACTTC. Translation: CSGGQETQYF.

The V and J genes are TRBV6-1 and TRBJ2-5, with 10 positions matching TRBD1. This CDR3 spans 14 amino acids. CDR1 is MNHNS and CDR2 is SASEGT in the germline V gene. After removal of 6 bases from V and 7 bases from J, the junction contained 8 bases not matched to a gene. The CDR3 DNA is TGTGCCAGCAGGGGGACAGGGGCCCCCGGGACCCAGTACTTC. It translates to CASRGTGAPGTQYF.

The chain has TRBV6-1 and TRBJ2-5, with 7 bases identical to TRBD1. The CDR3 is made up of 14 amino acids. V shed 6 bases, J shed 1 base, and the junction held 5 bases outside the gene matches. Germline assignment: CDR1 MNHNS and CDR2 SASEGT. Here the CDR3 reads CASSMGTAQETQYF. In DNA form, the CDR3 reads TGTGCCAGCAGCATGGGGACAGCCCAAGAGACCCAGTACTTC.

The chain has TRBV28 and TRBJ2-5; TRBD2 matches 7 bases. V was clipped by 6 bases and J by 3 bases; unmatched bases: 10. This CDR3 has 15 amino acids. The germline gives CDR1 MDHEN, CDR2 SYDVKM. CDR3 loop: CASSPGGADKETQYF. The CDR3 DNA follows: TGTGCCAGCAGCCCGGGAGGAGCAGATAAAGAGACCCAGTACTTC.

The chain's CDR3 is CASREGGSTDTQYF. The CDR3 nucleotides read TGCGCCAGCAGAGAGGGCGGGAGCACAGATACGCAGTATTTT. The J gene is TRBJ2-3, the V gene TRBV5-1; weak D call: TRBD2 (5 bases). Germline V gene sequence: CDR1 SGHRS, CDR2 YFSETQ. The V end lost 5 bases, the J end lost 0 bases, and 10 bases lay between the germline ends. The CDR3 runs to 14 residues.

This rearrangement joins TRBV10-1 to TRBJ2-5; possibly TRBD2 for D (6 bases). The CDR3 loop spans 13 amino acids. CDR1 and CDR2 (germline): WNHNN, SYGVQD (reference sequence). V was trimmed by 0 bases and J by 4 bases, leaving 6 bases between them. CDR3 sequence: CASSESGGETQYF. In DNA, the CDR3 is TGCGCCAGCAGTGAGTCGGGGGGAGAGACCCAGTACTTC.

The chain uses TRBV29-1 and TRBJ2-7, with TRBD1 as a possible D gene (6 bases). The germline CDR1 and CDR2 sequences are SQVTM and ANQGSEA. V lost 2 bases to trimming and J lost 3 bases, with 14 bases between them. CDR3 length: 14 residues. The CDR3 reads CSVERGSGSYEQYF. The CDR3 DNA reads TGCAGCGTTGAAAGGGGGTCGGGTAGCTACGAGCAGTACTTC.

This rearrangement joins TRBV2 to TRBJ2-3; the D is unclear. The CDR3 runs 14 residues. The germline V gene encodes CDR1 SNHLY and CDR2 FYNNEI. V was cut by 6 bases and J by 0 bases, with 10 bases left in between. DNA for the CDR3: TGTGCCAGCAGGCCGGTCCGTAGCACAGATACGCAGTATTTT. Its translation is CASRPVRSTDTQYF.

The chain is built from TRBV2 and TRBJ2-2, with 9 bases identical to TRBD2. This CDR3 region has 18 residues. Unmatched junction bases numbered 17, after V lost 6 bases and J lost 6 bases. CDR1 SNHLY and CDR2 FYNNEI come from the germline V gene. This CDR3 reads CASRGVRLAGRYAGELFF. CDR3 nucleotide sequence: TGTGCCAGCAGGGGGGTACGGCTAGCGGGGAGGTACGCCGGGGAGCTGTTTTTT. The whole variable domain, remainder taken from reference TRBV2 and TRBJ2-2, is EPEVTQTPSHQVTQMGQEVILRCVPISNHLYFYWYRQILGQKVEFLVSFYNNEISEKSEIFDDQFSVERPDGSNFTLKIRSTKLEDSAMYFCASRGVRLAGRYAGELFFGEGSRLTVL.

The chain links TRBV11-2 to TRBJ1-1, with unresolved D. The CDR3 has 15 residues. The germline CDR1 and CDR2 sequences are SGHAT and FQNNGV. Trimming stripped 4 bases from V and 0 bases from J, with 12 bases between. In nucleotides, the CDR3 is TGTGCCAGCAGCTCCGGGTCGAATTTGAACACTGAAGCTTTCTTT. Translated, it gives CASSSGSNLNTEAFF.

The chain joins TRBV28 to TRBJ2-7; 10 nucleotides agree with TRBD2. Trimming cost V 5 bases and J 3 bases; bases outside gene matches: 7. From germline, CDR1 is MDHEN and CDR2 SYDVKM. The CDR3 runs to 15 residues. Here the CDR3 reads CASSPAASGSYEQYF. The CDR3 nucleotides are TGTGCCAGCAGTCCCGCGGCTAGCGGGAGCTACGAGCAGTACTTC.

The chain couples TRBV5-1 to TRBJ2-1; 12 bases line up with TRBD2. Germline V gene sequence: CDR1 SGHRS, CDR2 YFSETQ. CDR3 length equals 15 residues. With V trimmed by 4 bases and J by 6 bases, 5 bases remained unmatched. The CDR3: CASSLLAGGANEQFF. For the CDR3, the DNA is TGCGCCAGCAGCCTACTAGCGGGAGGTGCCAATGAGCAGTTCTTC.

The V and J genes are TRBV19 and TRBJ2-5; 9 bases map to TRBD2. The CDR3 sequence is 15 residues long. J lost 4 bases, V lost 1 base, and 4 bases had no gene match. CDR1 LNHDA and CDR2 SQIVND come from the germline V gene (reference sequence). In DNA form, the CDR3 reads TGTGCCAGTAGTATAGTAGCGGGAGCCGGAGAGACCCAGTACTTC. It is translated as CASSIVAGAGETQYF. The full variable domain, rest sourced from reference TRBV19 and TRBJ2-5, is DGGITQSPKYLFRKEGQNVTLSCEQNLNHDAMYWYRQDPGQGLRLIYYSQIVNDFQKGDIAEGYSVSREKKESFPLTVTSAQKNPTAFYLCASSIVAGAGETQYFGPGTRLLVL.

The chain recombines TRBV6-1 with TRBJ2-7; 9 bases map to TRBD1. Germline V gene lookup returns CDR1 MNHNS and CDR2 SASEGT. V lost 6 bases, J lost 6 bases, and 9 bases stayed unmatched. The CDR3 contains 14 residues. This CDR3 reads CASRRSGQGSEQYF. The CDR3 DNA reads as TGTGCCAGCAGAAGGTCGGGACAGGGTTCCGAGCAGTACTTC.

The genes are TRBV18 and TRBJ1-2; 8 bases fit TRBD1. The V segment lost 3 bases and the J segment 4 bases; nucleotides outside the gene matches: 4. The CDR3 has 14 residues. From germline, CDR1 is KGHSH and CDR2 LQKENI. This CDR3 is CASSPGQAAYGYTF. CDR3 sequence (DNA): TGTGCCAGCTCACCGGGACAGGCCGCCTATGGCTACACCTTC.